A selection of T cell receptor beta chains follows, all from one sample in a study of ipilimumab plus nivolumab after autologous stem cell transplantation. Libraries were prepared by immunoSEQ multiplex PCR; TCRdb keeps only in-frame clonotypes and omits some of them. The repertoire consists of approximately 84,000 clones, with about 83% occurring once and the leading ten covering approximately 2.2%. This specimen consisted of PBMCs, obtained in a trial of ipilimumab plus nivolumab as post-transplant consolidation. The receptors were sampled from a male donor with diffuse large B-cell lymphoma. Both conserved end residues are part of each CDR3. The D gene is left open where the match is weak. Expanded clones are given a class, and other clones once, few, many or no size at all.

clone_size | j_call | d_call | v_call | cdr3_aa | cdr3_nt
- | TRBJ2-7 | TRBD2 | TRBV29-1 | CSVAGTSGGAFYEQYF | TGCAGCGTTGCAGGGACTAGCGGGGGGGCCTTCTACGAGCAGTACTTC
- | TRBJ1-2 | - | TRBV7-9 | CAWTVPGSNYGYTF | TGTGCCTGGACGGTACCTGGTTCCAACTATGGCTACACCTTC
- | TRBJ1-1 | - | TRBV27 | CASRDAGRGGGNTEAFF | TGTGCCAGCAGGGACGCAGGCAGGGGAGGTGGGAACACTGAAGCTTTCTTT
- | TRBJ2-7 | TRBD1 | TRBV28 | CASRPPDRDFQYF | TGTGCCAGCAGACCCCCGGACAGGGATTTCCAGTACTTC
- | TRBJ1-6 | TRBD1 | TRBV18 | CASSTISVAGGGNSPLHF | TGTGCCAGCTCAACTATCTCGGTGGCAGGGGGGGGTAATTCACCCCTCCACTTT
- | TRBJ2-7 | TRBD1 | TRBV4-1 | CASSPQGQGAFFEQYF | TGCGCCAGCAGCCCTCAGGGACAGGGGGCTTTTTTCGAGCAGTACTTC
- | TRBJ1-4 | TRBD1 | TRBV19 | CASSFQGAGEKLFF | TGTGCCAGTAGTTTCCAGGGGGCGGGTGAAAAACTGTTTTTT
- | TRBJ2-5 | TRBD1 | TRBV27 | CASGGDRGETQYF | TGTGCCAGCGGCGGGGACAGGGGAGAGACCCAGTACTTC
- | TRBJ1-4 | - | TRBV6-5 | CASSFQPGLNEKLFF | TGTGCCAGCAGTTTCCAACCGGGTCTGAACGAAAAACTGTTTTTT
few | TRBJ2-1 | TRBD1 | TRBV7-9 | CASSLGSGGYSEQFF | TGTGCCAGCAGCTTAGGGTCAGGGGGTTACTCTGAGCAGTTCTTC
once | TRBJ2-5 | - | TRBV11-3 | CASSSDRETQYF | TGTGCCAGCAGTTCCGATCGGGAGACCCAGTACTTC
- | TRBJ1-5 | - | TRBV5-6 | CASSSRGQFFQPQHF | TGTGCCAGCAGCTCCCGAGGACAGTTTTTTCAGCCCCAGCATTTT
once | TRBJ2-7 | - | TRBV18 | CASSPLPPPGSYEQYF | TGTGCCAGCTCACCCCTCCCCCCCCCGGGGAGCTACGAGCAGTACTTC
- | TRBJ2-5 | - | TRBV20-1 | CSARVGETQYF | TGCAGTGCTAGAGTCGGGGAGACCCAGTACTTC
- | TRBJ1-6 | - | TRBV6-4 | CASSDPQGALHF | TGTGCCAGCAGTGACCCACAAGGGGCCCTCCACTTT
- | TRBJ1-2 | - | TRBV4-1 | CASSQPGQLRLYGYTF | TGCGCCAGCAGCCAACCCGGACAGCTCAGGCTCTATGGCTACACCTTC
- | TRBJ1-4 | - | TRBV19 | CASSTGNSNEKLFF | TGTGCCAGTAGCACCGGGAATAGTAATGAAAAACTGTTTTTT
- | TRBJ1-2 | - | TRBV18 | CASSPGPNYGYTF | TGTGCCAGCTCACCGGGACCGAACTATGGCTACACCTTC
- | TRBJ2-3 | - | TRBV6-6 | CASQGGAADTQYF | TGTGCCAGTCAAGGGGGGGCGGCAGATACGCAGTATTTT
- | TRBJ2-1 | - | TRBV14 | CASSHVSGNEQFF | TGTGCCAGCAGCCATGTATCGGGCAATGAGCAGTTCTTC
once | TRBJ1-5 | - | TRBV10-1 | CASREGYF | TGCGCCAGCAGGGAGGGGTATTTT
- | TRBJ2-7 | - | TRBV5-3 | CARSCRQVSSYEQYF | TGTGCCAGAAGCTGCCGACAGGTTAGCTCCTACGAGCAGTACTTC
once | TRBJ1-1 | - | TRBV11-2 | CASSLEARDSAFF | TGTGCCAGCAGCTTAGAGGCCCGGGACTCAGCTTTCTTT
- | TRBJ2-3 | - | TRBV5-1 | CASSPGWGLDNTDTQYF | TGCGCCAGCAGCCCGGGATGGGGACTCGATAACACAGATACGCAGTATTTT
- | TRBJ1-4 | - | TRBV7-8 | CASSLQSTNEKLFF | TGTGCCAGCAGCCTCCAGTCAACTAATGAAAAACTGTTTTTT
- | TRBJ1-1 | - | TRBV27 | CASSYRGTTEAFF | TGTGCCAGCAGTTATAGAGGGACGACAGAAGCTTTCTTT
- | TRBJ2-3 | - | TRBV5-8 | CASSPLGGDTDTQYF | TGTGCCAGCAGCCCCTTAGGGGGGGACACAGATACGCAGTATTTT
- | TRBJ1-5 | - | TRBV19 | CASRATGMSNQPQHF | TGTGCCAGTAGGGCTACAGGGATGAGCAATCAGCCCCAGCATTTT
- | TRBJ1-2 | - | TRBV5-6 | CASSVGIYGYTF | TGTGCCAGCAGCGTGGGAATCTATGGCTACACCTTC
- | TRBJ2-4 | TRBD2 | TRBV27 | CASSPGGAGKNIQYF | TGTGCCAGCAGCCCGGGGGGGGCCGGGAAAAACATTCAGTACTTC
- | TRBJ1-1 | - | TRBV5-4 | CASSSGGPLLNTEAFF | TGTGCCAGCAGCTCCGGGGGCCCTCTTCTTAACACTGAAGCTTTCTTT
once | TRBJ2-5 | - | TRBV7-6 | CASSLALGVTETQYF | TGTGCCAGCAGCTTAGCTCTTGGGGTTACGGAGACCCAGTACTTC
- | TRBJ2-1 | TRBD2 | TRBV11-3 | CASSTSGSTNEQFF | TGTGCCAGCAGTACTAGCGGGAGTACGAATGAGCAGTTCTTC
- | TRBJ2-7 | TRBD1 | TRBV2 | CASRETGTEQYF | TGTGCCAGCAGAGAGACAGGGACCGAGCAGTACTTC
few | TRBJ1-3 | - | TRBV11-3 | CASSPAIKTPQDTIYF | TGTGCCAGCAGCCCCGCTATAAAGACCCCTCAGGACACCATATATTTT
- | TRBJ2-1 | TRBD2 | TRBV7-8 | CASSTGLVYNEQFF | TGTGCCAGCAGCACCGGACTAGTTTACAATGAGCAGTTCTTC
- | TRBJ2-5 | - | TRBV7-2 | CASSSPASPETQYF | TGTGCCAGCAGCTCCCCGGCGTCACCGGAGACCCAGTACTTC
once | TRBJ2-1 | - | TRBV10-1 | CASSESSSGGGEQFF | TGCGCCAGCAGTGAGTCCTCGTCTGGGGGTGGTGAGCAGTTCTTC
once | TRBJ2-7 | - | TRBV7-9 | CASSLEYEQYF | TGTGCCAGCAGCTTAGAGTACGAGCAGTACTTC
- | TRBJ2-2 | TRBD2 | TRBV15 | CATSRRLAGMTGELFF | TGTGCCACCAGCAGAAGACTAGCGGGGATGACCGGGGAGCTGTTTTTT
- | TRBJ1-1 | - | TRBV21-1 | CASSKYGRSEAFF | TGTGCCAGCAGCAAATACGGTAGGTCTGAAGCTTTCTTT
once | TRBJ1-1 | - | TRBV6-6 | CASSVLMNTEAFF | TGTGCCAGCAGTGTTTTGATGAACACTGAAGCTTTCTTT
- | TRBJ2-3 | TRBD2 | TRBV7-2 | CASSRGLAEDTQYF | TGTGCCAGCAGCCGGGGACTAGCCGAGGATACGCAGTATTTT
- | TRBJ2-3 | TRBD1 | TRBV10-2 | CASEPGGPPGSDTQYF | TGCGCCAGCGAGCCAGGGGGTCCGCCCGGATCAGATACGCAGTATTTT
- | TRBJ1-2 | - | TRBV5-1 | CASSLVTNYGYTF | TGCGCCAGCAGCTTGGTAACTAACTATGGCTACACCTTC
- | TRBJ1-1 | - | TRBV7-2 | CASSSERKAGTEAFF | TGTGCCAGCAGCTCCGAACGGAAAGCGGGCACTGAAGCTTTCTTT
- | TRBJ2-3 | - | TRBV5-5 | CASSLVAGVRDTQYF | TGTGCCAGCAGCTTGGTGGCAGGAGTAAGAGATACGCAGTATTTT
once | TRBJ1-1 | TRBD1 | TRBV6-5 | CASRQTGTGGGGAFF | TGTGCCAGCCGTCAAACCGGGACAGGGGGCGGAGGAGCTTTCTTT
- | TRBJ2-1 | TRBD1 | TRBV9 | CASSRGQISYNEQFF | TGTGCCAGCAGCAGGGGACAGATATCCTACAATGAGCAGTTCTTC
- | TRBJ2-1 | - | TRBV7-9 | CASSSRGMGPKKYNEQFF | TGTGCCAGCAGCTCGAGGGGGATGGGACCTAAGAAGTACAATGAGCAGTTCTTC
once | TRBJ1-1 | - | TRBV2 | CARTNSFAEAFF | TGTGCCAGAACTAACAGCTTTGCGGAAGCTTTCTTT
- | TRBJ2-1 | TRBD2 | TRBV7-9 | CASSSGGGAGNEQFF | TGTGCCAGCAGCTCGGGCGGGGGGGCTGGTAATGAGCAGTTCTTC
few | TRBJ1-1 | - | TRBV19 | CASSSGLGAFF | TGTGCCAGTAGTTCGGGGCTTGGAGCTTTCTTT
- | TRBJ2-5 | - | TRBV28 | CASSVRETQYF | TGTGCCAGCAGTGTAAGAGAGACCCAGTACTTC
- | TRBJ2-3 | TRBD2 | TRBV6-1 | CASRTGLAGQDTQYF | TGTGCCAGCAGGACAGGACTAGCGGGGCAAGATACGCAGTATTTT
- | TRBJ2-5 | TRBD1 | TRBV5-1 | CASSLGTGGQETQYF | TGCGCCAGCAGCTTGGGGACAGGGGGGCAAGAGACCCAGTACTTC
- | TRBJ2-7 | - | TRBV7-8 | CASSLQGNEQYF | TGTGCCAGCAGCTTACAGGGGAACGAGCAGTACTTC
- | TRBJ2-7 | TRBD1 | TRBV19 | CASSIGGQGIYEQYF | TGTGCCAGTAGTATAGGGGGACAGGGAATCTACGAGCAGTACTTC
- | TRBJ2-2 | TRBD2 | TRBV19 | CASIGTSMRAGSSGELFF | TGTGCCAGTATCGGGACTAGCATGCGGGCCGGAAGTTCCGGGGAGCTGTTTTTT
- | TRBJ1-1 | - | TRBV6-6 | CASSHRDIGAEAFF | TGTGCCAGCAGTCACAGGGACATAGGAGCTGAAGCTTTCTTT